The entry that follows covers one TCR beta chain sequence. Its specificity is unknown. The source of the sample is a study of T cells in Graves' hyperthyroidism and ophthalmopathy. Points from the study as a whole: Model output signaled ophthalmopathy a median roughly six months ahead of onset. In blood, most of the thyroid clonotypes expanded above 0.001 were also present.

From RNA transcripts, TCR beta CDR3 regions were amplified. The TCR CDR3 first-round RT-PCR relied on the HTBI primer set. TCRdb itself ran the multiplex PCR reads through MiXCR, one entry per CDR3 protein. The table includes about 640,000 distinct CDR3 sequences, about 20% detected once. The CDR3 runs to 14 residues. The ends were cut back, 4 bases at V and 0 bases at J, with 9 bases in the middle. CDR1 SQVTM and CDR2 ANQGSEA come from the germline V gene. Ophthalmopathy patients all had a Clinical Activity Score of at least 3, a NOSPECS grade of at least 4 and disease under 3 months old. Clinical symptoms, serum thyroxine, TRAb, thyroid ultrasound and orbital computed tomography established diagnosis.

This TCR was sampled from a man in his thirties or forties with Graves' ophthalmopathy. The sample comprised blood. V usage is TRBV29-1 and J usage is TRBJ2-2; D is unclear. The DNA for the CDR3 is TGCAGCGTTGCCGATTTATCGAACACCGGGGAGCTGTTTTTT. This codes for CSVADLSNTGELFF.